This TCR beta chain emerged from a study of blood T cell repertoires in COVID-19. Study as a whole: Italy, Spain and the United States were the sources of the convalescent and acute COVID-19 samples. T cells, B-cell-depleted T cells, or PBMCs supplied cDNA or gDNA.

V lost 1 base to trimming and J lost 1 base; unmatched junction nucleotides: 2. The CDR3 contains 15 residues. From germline, CDR1 is SGHTA and CDR2 FQGNSA. The participants were between about 18 and 89 years old and came from some 25 US areas. Researchers sorted participants into cohorts using their self-reported clinical history. Here immunoSEQ multiplex PCR was the method, and the copy in TCRdb shows in-frame clones only, minus some. The table records under 300,000 clones, around nine tenths of them present only once. The sample comprised PBMCs or T cells enriched from blood (not recorded which). The J gene is TRBJ1-1, the V gene TRBV7-2; 8 bases fit TRBD1. The sequence was collected from a man aged 40-55 years who had recovered from COVID-19. CDR3 in DNA: TGTGCCAGCAGCTTAGGAGGACAGGGGAACACTGAAGCTTTCTTT. Protein sequence: CASSLGGQGNTEAFF. The complete variable domain, with remaining parts taken from reference TRBV7-2 and TRBJ1-1, reads GAGVSQSPSNKVTEKGKDVELRCDPISGHTALYWYRQSLGQGLEFLIYFQGNSAPDKSGLPSDRFSAERTGGSVSTLTIQRTQQEDSAVYLCASSLGGQGNTEAFFGQGTRLTVV.